What follows describes a single T cell receptor beta chain. These data belong to a study of shared clonotypes between healthy human individuals. Study context: For every donor, three CD4 naive, three CD4 memory, two CD8 naive and one CD8 memory plates were used.

TCRdb keeps only in-frame clones here, not all; method: immunoSEQ multiplex PCR. The data contain a few hundred thousand clones, almost 97% of them singletons. Germline-derived CDR1 and CDR2 are MDHEN and SYDVKM. CDR3 length: 13 residues. V was trimmed by 8 bases and J by 4 bases, leaving 14 bases between them. The sequence derives from a woman aged 25 to 39 in good health. Sequencing was carried out using naive CD4+ T cells sorted from blood. Subset denoted: CD45RA+ positively selected. The chain uses TRBV28 and TRBJ1-1; D not certain. CDR3 sequence reads: CASSLNLGTEAFF. In DNA, the CDR3 is TGTGCCAGCTCTTTGAATTTGGGCACTGAAGCTTTCTTT.